This T cell receptor (beta chain) was identified during a study of T cell changes during pregnancy in multiple sclerosis. The data were produced by immunoSEQ multiplex PCR, yet TCRdb's version contains in-frame clones alone and is incomplete. The sample yields around 44,000 clones, 90% to 95% seen once. V gave up 5 bases and J gave up 3 bases, with 7 bases separating them. CDR1 MGHDK and CDR2 SYGVNS come from the germline V gene. The CDR3 runs 12 residues. This chain connects TRBV25-1 to TRBJ2-5; D gene unclear. Sequencing used CD8+ T cells from peripheral blood mononuclear cells, obtained in the third trimester of pregnancy. This sequence originates from a female donor with multiple sclerosis, enrolled in a pregnancy study. Written as DNA, the CDR3 is TGTGCCAGCAGTCCTCCGGAAGAGACCCAGTACTTC. Protein: CASSPPEETQYF.